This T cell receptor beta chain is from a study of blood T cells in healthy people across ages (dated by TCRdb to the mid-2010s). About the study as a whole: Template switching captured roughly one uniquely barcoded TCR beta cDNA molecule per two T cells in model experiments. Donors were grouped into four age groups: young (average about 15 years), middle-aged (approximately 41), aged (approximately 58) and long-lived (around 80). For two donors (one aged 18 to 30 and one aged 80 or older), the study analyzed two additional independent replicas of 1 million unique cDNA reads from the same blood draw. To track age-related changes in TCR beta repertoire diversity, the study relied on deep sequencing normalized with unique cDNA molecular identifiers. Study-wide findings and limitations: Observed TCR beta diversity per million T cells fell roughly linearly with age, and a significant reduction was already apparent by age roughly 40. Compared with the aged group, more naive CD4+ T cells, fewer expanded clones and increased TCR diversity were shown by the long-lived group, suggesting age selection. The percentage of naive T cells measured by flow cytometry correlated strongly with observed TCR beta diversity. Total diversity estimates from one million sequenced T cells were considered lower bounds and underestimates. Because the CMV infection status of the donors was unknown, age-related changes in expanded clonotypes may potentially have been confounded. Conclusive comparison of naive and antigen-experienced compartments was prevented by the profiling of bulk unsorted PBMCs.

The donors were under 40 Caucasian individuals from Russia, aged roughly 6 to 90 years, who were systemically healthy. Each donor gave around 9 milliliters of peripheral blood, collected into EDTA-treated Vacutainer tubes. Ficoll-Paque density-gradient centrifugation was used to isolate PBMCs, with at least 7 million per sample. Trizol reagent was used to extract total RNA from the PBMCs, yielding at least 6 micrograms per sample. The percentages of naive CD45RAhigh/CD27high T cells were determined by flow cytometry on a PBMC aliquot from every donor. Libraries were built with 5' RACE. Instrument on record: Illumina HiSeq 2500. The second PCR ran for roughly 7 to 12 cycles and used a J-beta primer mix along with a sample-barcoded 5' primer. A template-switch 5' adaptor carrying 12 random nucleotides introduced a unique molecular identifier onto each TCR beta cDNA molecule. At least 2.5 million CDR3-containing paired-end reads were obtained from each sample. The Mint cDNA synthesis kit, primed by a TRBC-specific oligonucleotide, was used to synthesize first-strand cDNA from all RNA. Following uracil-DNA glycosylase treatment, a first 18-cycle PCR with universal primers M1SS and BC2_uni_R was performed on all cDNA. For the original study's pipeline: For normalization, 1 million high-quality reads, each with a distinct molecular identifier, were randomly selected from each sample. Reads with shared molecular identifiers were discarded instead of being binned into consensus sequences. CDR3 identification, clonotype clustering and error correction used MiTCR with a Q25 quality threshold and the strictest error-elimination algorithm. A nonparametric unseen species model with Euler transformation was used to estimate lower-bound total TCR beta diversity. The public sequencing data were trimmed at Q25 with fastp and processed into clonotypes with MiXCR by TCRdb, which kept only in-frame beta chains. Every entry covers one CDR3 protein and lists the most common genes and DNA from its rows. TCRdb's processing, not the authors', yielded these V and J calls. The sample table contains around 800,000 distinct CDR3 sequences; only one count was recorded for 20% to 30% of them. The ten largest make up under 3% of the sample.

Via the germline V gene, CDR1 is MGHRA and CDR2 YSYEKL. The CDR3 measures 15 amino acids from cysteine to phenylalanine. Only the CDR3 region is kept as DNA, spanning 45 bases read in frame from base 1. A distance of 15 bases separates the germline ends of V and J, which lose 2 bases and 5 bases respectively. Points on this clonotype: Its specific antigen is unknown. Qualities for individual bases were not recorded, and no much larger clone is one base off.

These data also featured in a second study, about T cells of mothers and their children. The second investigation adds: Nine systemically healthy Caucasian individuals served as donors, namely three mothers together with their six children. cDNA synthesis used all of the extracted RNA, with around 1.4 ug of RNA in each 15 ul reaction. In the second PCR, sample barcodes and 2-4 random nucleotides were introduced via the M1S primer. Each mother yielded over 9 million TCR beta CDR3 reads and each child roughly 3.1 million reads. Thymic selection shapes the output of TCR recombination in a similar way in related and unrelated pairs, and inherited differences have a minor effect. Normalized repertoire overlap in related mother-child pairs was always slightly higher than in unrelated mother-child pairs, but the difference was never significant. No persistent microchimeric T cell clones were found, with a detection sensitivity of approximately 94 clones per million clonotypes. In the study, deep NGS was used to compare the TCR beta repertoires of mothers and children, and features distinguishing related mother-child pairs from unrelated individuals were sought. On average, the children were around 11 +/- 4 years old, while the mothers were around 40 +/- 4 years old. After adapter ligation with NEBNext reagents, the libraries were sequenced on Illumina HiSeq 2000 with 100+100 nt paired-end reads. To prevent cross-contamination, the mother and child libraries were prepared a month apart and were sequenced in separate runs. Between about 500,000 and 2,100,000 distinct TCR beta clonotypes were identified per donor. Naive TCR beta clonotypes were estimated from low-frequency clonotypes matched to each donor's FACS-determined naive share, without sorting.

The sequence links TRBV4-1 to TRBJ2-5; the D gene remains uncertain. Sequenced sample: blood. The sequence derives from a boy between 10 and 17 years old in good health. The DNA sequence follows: TGCGCCAGCAGCCAAAGCAACCGCGTCGTGGAGACCCAGTACTTC. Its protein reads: CASSQSNRVVETQYF.